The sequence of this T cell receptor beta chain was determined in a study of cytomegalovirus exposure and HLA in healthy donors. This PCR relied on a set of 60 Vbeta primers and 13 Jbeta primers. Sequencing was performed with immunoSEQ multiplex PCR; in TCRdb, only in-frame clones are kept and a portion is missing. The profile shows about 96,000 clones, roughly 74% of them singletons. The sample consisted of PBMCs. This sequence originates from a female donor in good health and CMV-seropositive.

The CDR3 loop reads CAWSSRQSNPYGYTF. Written as DNA, the CDR3 is TGTGCCTGGAGTAGCCGACAGTCGAATCCCTATGGCTACACCTTC. The chain recombines TRBV30 with TRBJ1-2, with D perhaps TRBD1 (5 bases). Deletions cut 2 bases from V and 4 bases from J, with 17 bases between. The CDR3 runs 15 residues. CDR1 is GTSNPN and CDR2 is SVGIG in the germline V gene (reference sequence).